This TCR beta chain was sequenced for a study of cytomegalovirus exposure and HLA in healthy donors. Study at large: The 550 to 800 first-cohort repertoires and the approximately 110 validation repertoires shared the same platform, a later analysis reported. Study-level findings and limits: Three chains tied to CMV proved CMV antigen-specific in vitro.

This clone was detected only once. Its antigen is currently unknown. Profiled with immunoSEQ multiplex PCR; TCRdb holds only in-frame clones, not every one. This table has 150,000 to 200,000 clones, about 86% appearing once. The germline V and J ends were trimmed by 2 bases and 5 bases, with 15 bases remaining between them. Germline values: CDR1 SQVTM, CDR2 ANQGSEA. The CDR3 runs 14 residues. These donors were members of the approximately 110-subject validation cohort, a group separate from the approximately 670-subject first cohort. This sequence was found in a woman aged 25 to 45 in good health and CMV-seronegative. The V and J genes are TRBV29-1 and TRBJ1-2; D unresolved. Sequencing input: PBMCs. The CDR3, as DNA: TGCAGCGTTGAATCAACCCAGATCTGGTATGGCTACACCTTC. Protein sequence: CSVESTQIWYGYTF.